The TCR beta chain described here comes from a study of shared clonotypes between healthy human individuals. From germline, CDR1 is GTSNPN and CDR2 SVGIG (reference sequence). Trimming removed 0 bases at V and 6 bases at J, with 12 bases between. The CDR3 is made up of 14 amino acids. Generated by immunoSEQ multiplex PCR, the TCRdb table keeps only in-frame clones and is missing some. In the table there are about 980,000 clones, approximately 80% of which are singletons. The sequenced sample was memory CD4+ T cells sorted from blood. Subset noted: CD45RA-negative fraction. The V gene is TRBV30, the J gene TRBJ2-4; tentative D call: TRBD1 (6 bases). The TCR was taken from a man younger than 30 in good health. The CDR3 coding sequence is TGTGCCTGGAGTGTAATACAGGGACGAAACATTCAGTACTTC. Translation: CAWSVIQGRNIQYF.